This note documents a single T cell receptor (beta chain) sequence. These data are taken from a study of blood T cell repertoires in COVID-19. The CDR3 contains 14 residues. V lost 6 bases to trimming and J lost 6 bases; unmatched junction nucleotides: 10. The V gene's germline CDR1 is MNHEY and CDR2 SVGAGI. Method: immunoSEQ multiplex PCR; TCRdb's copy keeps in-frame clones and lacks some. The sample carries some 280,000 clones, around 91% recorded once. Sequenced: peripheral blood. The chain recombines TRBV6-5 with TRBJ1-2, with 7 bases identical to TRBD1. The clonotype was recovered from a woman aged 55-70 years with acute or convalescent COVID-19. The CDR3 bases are TGTGCCAGCAGGCGGGACAGTGGCTCTGATGGCTACACCTTC. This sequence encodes CASRRDSGSDGYTF.